These 30 T cell receptor beta chains were all obtained from the same sample, sequenced in a study of Ad26.COV2.S vaccination and SARS-CoV-2 variants. Clones were read by immunoSEQ multiplex PCR, and TCRdb kept only the in-frame ones, dropping some. Of 320,000 or so clones listed, roughly 90% were seen once; the top ten hold 5.5%. Treatment of the sample: roughly 20 received Ad26.COV2.S at low or high dose, single or two shots; 5 received placebo; per-sample allocation not given. The investigators took samples on day 63 after the first vaccine or placebo injection. The sample in question was peripheral blood, obtained in a trial of Ad26.COV2.S vaccine versus placebo. The receptors stem from a person aged 18 to 65 who received the Ad26.COV2.S COVID-19 vaccine or a placebo.

The chain links TRBV7-2 to TRBJ2-1; 14 bases align to TRBD2. Trimming cost V 1 base and J 4 bases; bases outside gene matches: 9. Germline V lookup: CDR1 SGHTA, CDR2 FQGNSA. The CDR3 covers 19 residues. This chain's CDR3 is CASSLGKGTSGGSYNEQFF. The DNA for the CDR3 is TGTGCCAGCAGCTTAGGGAAAGGGACTAGCGGGGGTTCATACAATGAGCAGTTCTTC.

V is TRBV25-1 and J is TRBJ1-1; 7 bases fit TRBD1. The germline V gene encodes CDR1 MGHDK and CDR2 SYGVNS. The length of the CDR3 is 16 residues. V shed 3 bases and J 1 base; nucleotides not matched to a gene: 8. CDR3 nucleotides: TGTGCCAGCAGTGATACTCGACAGGGATGGAACACTGAAGCTTTCTTT. The encoded protein is CASSDTRQGWNTEAFF. The full variable domain, in which reference TRBV25-1 and TRBJ1-1 provide the parts outside the CDR3, is EADIYQTPRYLVIGTGKKITLECSQTMGHDKMYWYQQDPGMELHLIHYSYGVNSTEKGDLSSESTVSRIRTEHFPLTLESARPSHTSQYLCASSDTRQGWNTEAFFGQGTRLTVV.

This chain links TRBV6-6 with TRBJ1-1; D ambiguous. CDR3 length: 12 amino acids. V dropped 2 bases and J dropped 3 bases, with 4 bases sitting between them. From germline, CDR1 is MNHNY and CDR2 SVGAGI (reference sequence). The CDR3 DNA is TGTGCCAGCAGTTACGCAGACACTGAAGCTTTCTTT. This gives the protein CASSYADTEAFF.

The V call is TRBV7-9, the J call TRBJ2-3; TRBD1 matches at 10 bases. The ends lost 4 bases at V and 2 bases at J; junction bases unmatched: 6. Looked up from germline, CDR1 is SEHNR and CDR2 is FQNEAQ (reference sequence). CDR3 size: 16 residues. DNA for the CDR3: TGTGCCAGCAGCTATACCGGGACAGGGGACACAGATACGCAGTATTTT. Translated, it gives CASSYTGTGDTDTQYF.

The CDR3 reads CSAVSPSYEQYF. The CDR3 region has the DNA TGCAGCGCTGTTAGTCCTAGCTACGAGCAGTACTTC. The chain is built from TRBV29-1 and TRBJ2-7; D remains ambiguous. V was trimmed by 7 bases and J by 3 bases, leaving 13 bases between them. This CDR3 spans 12 amino acids. Germline values: CDR1 SQVTM, CDR2 ANQGSEA.

The gene calls are TRBV7-9 and TRBJ1-1, with D possibly TRBD1 on 6 matching bases. CDR1 and CDR2 (germline): SEHNR, FQNEAQ (reference sequence). CDR3 length equals 15 residues. V dropped 4 bases and J dropped 1 base, with 13 bases sitting between them. The DNA for the CDR3 is TGTGCCAGCAGCTACGAAGGGACACCGAACACTGAAGCTTTCTTT. Protein product: CASSYEGTPNTEAFF.

J is TRBJ2-1 and V is TRBV7-9, with D unresolved. The V and J ends lost 3 bases and 10 bases respectively, with 4 bases between them. The CDR3 length is 10 residues. Germline V gene lookup returns CDR1 SEHNR and CDR2 FQNEAQ (reference sequence). This CDR3 is CASSLGEQFF. The CDR3 bases are TGTGCCAGCAGCTTGGGGGAGCAGTTCTTC. The full variable domain, in which reference TRBV7-9 and TRBJ2-1 provide the parts outside the CDR3, is DTGVSQNPRHKITKRGQNVTFRCDPISEHNRLYWYRQTLGQGPEFLTYFQNEAQLEKSRLLSDRFSAERPKGSFSTLEIQRTEQGDSAMYLCASSLGEQFFGPGTRLTVL.

The chain joins TRBV18 to TRBJ1-1; D is possibly TRBD1 (5 bases). Trimming pared 1 base from V and 8 bases from J, leaving 11 bases between. The CDR3 has 13 residues. The V gene's germline CDR1 is KGHSH and CDR2 LQKENI. CDR3 sequence reads: CASSPLSDSEAFF. CDR3 bases: TGTGCCAGCTCACCACTCTCCGACAGCGAAGCTTTCTTT. The variable domain in full, completed from reference TRBV18 and TRBJ1-1, reads NAGVMQNPRHLVRRRGQEARLRCSPMKGHSHVYWYRQLPEEGLKFMVYLQKENIIDESGMPKERFSAEFPKEGPSILRIQQVVRGDSAAYFCASSPLSDSEAFFGQGTRLTVV.

The V and J genes are TRBV6-2 or TRBV6-3 and TRBJ1-4; possibly TRBD1 for D (6 bases). This CDR3 is 16 amino acids long. The V gene lost 2 bases and the J gene lost 7 bases, with 17 bases spanning the gap. Germline-derived CDR1 and CDR2 are MNHEY and SVGEGT. DNA for the CDR3: TGTGCCAGCAGTTACGACGGGGGGCCGTCGGTTGAAAAACTGTTTTTT. It specifies CASSYDGGPSVEKLFF.

This clone has a single count. V usage is TRBV5-4 and J usage is TRBJ2-2; 7 bases agree with TRBD2. After removal of 0 bases from V and 0 bases from J, the junction contained 14 bases not matched to a gene. Germline V gene sequence: CDR1 SGHNT, CDR2 YYREEE (reference sequence). This CDR3 spans 20 amino acids. The CDR3 spells CASSLERGAQPRANTGELFF. CDR3 coding DNA: TGTGCCAGCAGCTTGGAGCGGGGAGCTCAGCCCAGGGCGAACACCGGGGAGCTGTTTTTT.

The rearrangement joins TRBV3-1 (or the pseudogene TRBV3-2) to TRBJ1-1; maybe TRBD1 (6 bases). V lost 7 bases to trimming and J lost 7 bases, with 13 bases between them. The CDR3 is 12 amino acids. In germline, CDR1 is LGHDT, CDR2 YNNKEL (reference sequence). The CDR3 DNA sequence: TGTGCCAGCAAGGGGCAGGGGAGTGAAGCTTTCTTT. Protein: CASKGQGSEAFF.

The chain couples TRBV19 to TRBJ1-2; D is unclear. Trimming removed 3 bases from V and 0 bases from J, with 11 bases in between. The CDR3 spans 15 residues. Looked up from germline, CDR1 is LNHDA and CDR2 is SQIVND (reference sequence). The CDR3 loop is CASSIGRKANYGYTF. The CDR3 nucleotides are TGTGCCAGTAGTATTGGTCGAAAAGCTAACTATGGCTACACCTTC.

This rearrangement joins TRBV15 to TRBJ2-1; TRBD1 matches at 7 bases. The CDR3 contains 19 residues. Germline values: CDR1 LNHNV, CDR2 YYDKDF (reference sequence). V trimming: 0 bases; J trimming: 0 bases; junction bases outside the gene matches: 11. The CDR3 loop is CATSRDPQTGRSSYNEQFF. DNA for the CDR3: TGTGCCACCAGCAGAGACCCCCAGACAGGGAGAAGCTCCTACAATGAGCAGTTCTTC.

The V and J genes are TRBV10-3 and TRBJ2-7; TRBD1 matches at 12 bases. Looked up from germline, CDR1 is ENHRY and CDR2 is SYGVKD. V shed 0 bases and J 0 bases; nucleotides not matched to a gene: 6. This CDR3 has 18 residues. The DNA for the CDR3 is TGTGCCATCAGTGAGTCCGGGACAGGGGGCTCCCTCTCCTACGAGCAGTACTTC. This sequence encodes CAISESGTGGSLSYEQYF.

The chain is built from TRBV27 and TRBJ2-6; D is undetermined. V dropped 7 bases and J dropped 0 bases, with 7 bases sitting between them. The CDR3 length is 14 residues. Per the germline V gene, CDR1 is MNHEY and CDR2 is SMNVEV (reference sequence). The CDR3 spells CASTFNSGANVLTF. CDR3 DNA sequence: TGTGCCAGCACCTTTAACTCTGGGGCCAACGTCCTGACTTTC.

The chain combines TRBV5-4 with TRBJ1-1; possible D gene TRBD1, 6 bases. Germline V gives CDR1 SGHNT, CDR2 YYREEE (reference sequence). Trimming pared 0 bases from V and 5 bases from J, leaving 20 bases between. The CDR3 length is 17 residues. This chain's CDR3 is CASSLGGTQRSRTEAFF. CDR3 in DNA: TGTGCCAGCAGCTTGGGGGGGACACAACGGTCGAGAACTGAAGCTTTCTTT.

This CDR3 reads CASSLTAGFSYNEQFF. The CDR3 DNA follows: TGTGCCAGCAGCTTAACGGCGGGATTCTCCTACAATGAGCAGTTCTTC. The chain links TRBV7-2 to TRBJ2-1; TRBD2 might be the D (6 bases). V lost 2 bases, J lost 0 bases, and 11 bases lay in between. Germline CDR1 reads SGHTA; CDR2 reads FQGNSA. The length of the CDR3 is 16 residues.

With regard to this clone: The sample holds other DNA sequences that translate to the same CDR3. The chain uses TRBV4-2 and TRBJ1-1; D unclear. The ends were cut back, 1 base at V and 2 bases at J, with 8 bases in the middle. The CDR3 spans 14 residues. Germline CDR1 LGHNA, CDR2 YNFKEQ. Written as DNA, the CDR3 is TGTGCCAGCAGCCAAGGTTCGCTTAACACTGAAGCTTTCTTT. Protein sequence: CASSQGSLNTEAFF.

V usage is TRBV11-3 and J usage is TRBJ2-1; D is possibly TRBD1 or TRBD2 (6 bases each). V was clipped by 5 bases and J by 2 bases, with 16 bases between them. The germline CDR1 and CDR2 sequences are SGHNT and YENEEA. The CDR3 is 16 residues long. The CDR3 DNA is TGTGCCAGCAGCGGCCCGGGGGCTAGCGCCTACAATGAGCAGTTCTTC. Protein product: CASSGPGASAYNEQFF.

The rearrangement joins TRBV19 to TRBJ1-2; D is possibly TRBD1 (5 bases). The CDR3 is 15 amino acids. The ends were cut back, 6 bases at V and 6 bases at J, with 20 bases in the middle. The germline V gene encodes CDR1 LNHDA and CDR2 SQIVND (reference sequence). This CDR3 reads CASRLAPGGGDGYTF. The CDR3 region has the DNA TGTGCCAGTAGGCTCGCTCCCGGCGGGGGGGATGGCTACACCTTC.

V gene TRBV4-3 combines with J gene TRBJ1-5; D not certain. The V end was cut by 0 bases, the J end by 6 bases, with 6 bases between. The CDR3 spans 13 residues. Germline V CDR1 and CDR2: LGHNA, YSLEER. The CDR3 bases are TGCGCCAGCAGCCAAGATGTTGGTCAGCCCCAGCATTTT. This translates into CASSQDVGQPQHF.

This chain joins TRBV6-1 and TRBJ2-1; D perhaps matches TRBD1 (6 bases). Germline CDR1 reads MNHNS; CDR2 reads SASEGT. Trimming pared 3 bases from V and 3 bases from J, leaving 6 bases between. The CDR3 length is 13 residues. The CDR3 DNA follows: TGTGCCAGCAGTGAGACAGGCTACAATGAGCAGTTCTTC. It is translated as CASSETGYNEQFF.

CDR3 loop: CSARLTYEQYF. CDR3 nucleotides: TGCAGTGCTAGACTGACCTACGAGCAGTACTTC. The chain combines TRBV20-1 with TRBJ2-7; no definite D call. Germline loops: CDR1 DFQATT, CDR2 SNEGSKA (reference sequence). Trimming took 2 bases from V and 2 from J, leaving 4 bases between them. The CDR3 consists of 11 residues.

This clone came up a few times. The V and J genes are TRBV6-1 and TRBJ2-7; D remains ambiguous. The CDR3 consists of 14 residues. Germline CDR1 MNHNS, CDR2 SASEGT. The germline V and J ends were trimmed by 2 bases and 3 bases, with 11 bases remaining between them. The CDR3 protein is CASSEKGRLYEQYF. The DNA for the CDR3 is TGTGCCAGCAGTGAAAAGGGCAGGCTCTACGAGCAGTACTTC.

The chain carries TRBV30 and TRBJ1-5; 11 bases map to TRBD1. Germline assignment: CDR1 GTSNPN and CDR2 SVGIG (reference sequence). With 3 bases clipped from V and 7 bases from J, the junction kept 8 bases outside the gene matches. This CDR3 region has 15 residues. CDR3 residues: CAWRNRDRGDQPQHF. The CDR3 nucleotides are TGTGCCTGGAGAAACCGGGACAGGGGGGACCAGCCCCAGCATTTT.

The chain recombines TRBV2 with TRBJ2-7, with 7 bases aligning to TRBD2. Germline CDR1 and CDR2: SNHLY and FYNNEI. V shed 0 bases and J 5 bases; nucleotides not matched to a gene: 10. CDR3 length: 16 amino acids. This chain's CDR3 is CASSEAGGLGSHEQYF. CDR3 nucleotide sequence: TGTGCCAGCAGTGAAGCGGGGGGGTTGGGATCCCACGAGCAGTACTTC.

The gene calls are TRBV5-1 and TRBJ2-7, with TRBD1 matching 8 bases. V was clipped by 3 bases and J by 8 bases; unmatched bases: 10. This CDR3 region has 14 residues. Looked up from germline, CDR1 is SGHRS and CDR2 is YFSETQ. The CDR3 DNA sequence: TGCGCCAGCAGCTCCGGACAGGGAAACGTTCAGCAGTACTTC. It encodes CASSSGQGNVQQYF.

The rearrangement joins TRBV3-1 (or the pseudogene TRBV3-2) to TRBJ1-1; 7 nucleotides align to TRBD1. CDR3 length: 17 amino acids. Germline V gene lookup returns CDR1 LGHDT and CDR2 YNNKEL (reference sequence). V trimming: 5 bases; J trimming: 0 bases; junction bases outside the gene matches: 12. The CDR3 loop reads CASSAQGIWALNTEAFF. Here the CDR3 DNA reads TGTGCCAGCAGCGCACAGGGGATTTGGGCTCTGAACACTGAAGCTTTCTTT.

The chain joins TRBV5-1 to TRBJ2-7; TRBD1 is a possible D gene (6 bases). Germline V gene sequence: CDR1 SGHRS, CDR2 YFSETQ. V was cut by 0 bases and J by 2 bases, with 9 bases left in between. This CDR3 is built from 14 residues. DNA of the CDR3: TGCGCCAGCAGCTTGGGACAGGTTCCCTACGAGCAGTACTTC. Its translation is CASSLGQVPYEQYF.

The genes are TRBV6-5 and TRBJ1-1; 10 positions agree with TRBD1. The CDR3 consists of 14 residues. In germline, CDR1 is MNHEY, CDR2 SVGAGI. The trim removed 6 bases at V and 3 bases at J, leaving 4 bases unmatched. The chain's CDR3 is CASRRQGADTEAFF. Here the CDR3 DNA reads TGTGCCAGCAGGCGACAGGGGGCTGACACTGAAGCTTTCTTT.